This T cell receptor beta chain was recorded in a study of control samples from healthy donors and cancer patients. Clones were sequenced by immunoSEQ multiplex PCR, and TCRdb holds only the in-frame ones, with some missing. The sample carries about 75,000 clones, less than 95% recorded once. This clonotype originated in a woman between 40 and 50 years old in good health. Sample: blood.

DNA of the CDR3: TGTGCCAGTAGGGATGGACAGGGGTATAATTCACCCCTCCACTTT. Protein: CASRDGQGYNSPLHF. J is TRBJ1-6 and V is TRBV19, with 9 positions matching TRBD1. Germline-derived CDR1 and CDR2 are LNHDA and SQIVND (reference sequence). The trim removed 6 bases at V and 4 bases at J, leaving 4 bases unmatched. The CDR3 extends over 15 amino acids.